These 32 T cell receptor beta chains originate from one sample sequenced in a study of blood T cells in healthy people across ages (dated by TCRdb to about 2015). The library was prepared using 5' RACE. The sequencing machine was an Illumina HiSeq 2500. A second PCR of roughly 6 to 11 cycles was run with a J-beta primer mix and a sample-barcoded 5' primer. TCRdb reprocessing: public reads trimmed at Q25 with fastp, clones called with MiXCR, in-frame beta chains kept. Each record represents a unique CDR3 protein, reported with the most common genes and DNA among its rows. This sample lists under 2 million distinct CDR3 sequences; roughly a third were detected once. In total, the top ten clones hold approximately 11% of the sample. The sample was blood. Receptors were obtained from a woman aged 30 to 39 in good health.

The chain links TRBV6-1 to TRBJ2-1; D not certain. The CDR3 is 13 amino acids. Germline lookup yields CDR1 MNHNS and CDR2 SASEGT. Between the trimmed V and J ends, which lost 9 bases and 0 bases, there was a span of 9 bases. The CDR3 is CASVRGSYNEQFF. DNA of the CDR3: TGTGCCAGTGTTAGAGGCTCCTACAATGAGCAGTTCTTC.

V and J are TRBV27 and TRBJ1-1, with 7 bases fitting TRBD1. The CDR3 covers 14 residues. The J segment lost 1 base and the V segment lost 7 bases, leaving 6 bases of the junction unmatched. Germline CDR1 reads MNHEY; CDR2 reads SMNVEV (reference sequence). In DNA form, the CDR3 reads TGTGCCAGCAAACCGACAGGGACGAACACTGAAGCTTTCTTT. It codes for CASKPTGTNTEAFF.

Only a few counts were recorded for this clonotype. The V and J genes are TRBV6-1 and TRBJ2-6; D may match TRBD1 or TRBD2 (6 bases each). The CDR3 has 17 amino acids. With 6 bases removed from V and 1 base from J, the gap between germline ends came to 16 bases. Germline V gene sequence: CDR1 MNHNS, CDR2 SASEGT. CDR3 sequence (DNA): TGTGCCAGCAGAACTGGGGGGCTATCATCTGGGGCCAACGTCCTGACTTTC. It encodes CASRTGGLSSGANVLTF.

The rearrangement uses TRBV5-6 and TRBJ2-7, with D uncertain. V shed 3 bases and J shed 6 bases, with 10 bases lying between them. Germline loops: CDR1 SGHDT, CDR2 YYEEEE. This CDR3 is 12 amino acids long. CDR3 sequence reads: CASSWATGEQYF. In DNA, the CDR3 is TGTGCCAGCAGCTGGGCCACTGGCGAGCAGTACTTC.

Comment on this clonotype: Since a much larger clone is just one base distant, this may be a read error. This chain connects TRBV20-1 to TRBJ2-1; D gene ambiguous. The CDR3 totals 11 residues. The germline V gene encodes CDR1 DFQATT and CDR2 SNEGSKA (reference sequence). The V end was cut by 6 bases, the J end by 6 bases, with 9 bases between. Here the CDR3 reads CSAVEPNEQFF. The DNA for the CDR3 is TGCAGTGCCGTTGAGCCCAATGAGCAGTTCTTC.

J is TRBJ1-1 and V is TRBV20-1, with 7 positions matching TRBD1. The ends lost 6 bases at V and 6 bases at J; junction bases unmatched: 10. The CDR3 contains 13 residues. Germline assignment: CDR1 DFQATT and CDR2 SNEGSKA (reference sequence). CDR3 sequence: CSAGRGGWAEAFF. CDR3 coding DNA: TGCAGTGCAGGACGAGGGGGCTGGGCTGAAGCTTTCTTT.

This clonotype was seen many times. The chain is built from TRBV29-1 and TRBJ2-7; tentatively, D is TRBD2 (5 bases). Trimming cost V 1 base and J 0 bases, with 10 bases left between them. The CDR3 is 14 amino acids. Germline CDR1 reads SQVTM; CDR2 reads ANQGSEA. CDR3 sequence (DNA): TGCAGCGTTGAAGGGGAAGGGAGCTCCTACGAGCAGTACTTC. Translation gives CSVEGEGSSYEQYF.

The chain has TRBV10-2 and TRBJ2-7; D remains ambiguous. Trimming pared 3 bases from V and 2 bases from J, leaving 17 bases between. CDR1 is WSHSY and CDR2 is SAAADI in the germline V gene. The CDR3 spans 16 residues. The CDR3 region has the DNA TGCGCCAGCAGTGATTTATTTTTGAACGCCGCCTACGAGCAGTACTTC. It encodes CASSDLFLNAAYEQYF.

This clonotype was counted at least ten times. This chain uses TRBV29-1 with TRBJ2-7; D is perhaps TRBD1 (6 bases). CDR1 is SQVTM, CDR2 ANQGSEA, per germline. V lost 4 bases and J lost 4, with 20 bases in between. This CDR3 comprises 15 residues. The chain's CDR3 is CSVGALNWGRYEQYF. Here the CDR3 DNA reads TGCAGCGTTGGGGCCCTCAATTGGGGGCGATACGAGCAGTACTTC.

With regard to this clonotype: A read error may produce the germline difference seen at one junction end. The genes are TRBV6-1 and TRBJ2-5; 7 positions match TRBD1. CDR1 and CDR2 from the germline V gene are MNHNS and SASEGT. This CDR3 is 12 amino acids long. The CDR3, as DNA: TGTGCCAGCAGGAGGGGGCGCGAGACCCAGCACTTC. Translating it yields CASRRGRETQHF.

This clonotype was detected only a few times. The rearrangement uses TRBV28 and TRBJ2-5; D is uncertain. The V end was cut by 3 bases, the J end by 5 bases, with 13 bases between. Germline V gives CDR1 MDHEN, CDR2 SYDVKM. The length of the CDR3 is 14 residues. The CDR3 DNA reads TGTGCCAGCAGTTTGTGTCAGCTATCGGAGACCCAGTACTTC. This translates into CASSLCQLSETQYF. The full variable domain, its missing parts supplied by reference TRBV28 and TRBJ2-5, is DVKVTQSSRYLVKRTGEKVFLECVQDMDHENMFWYRQDPGLGLRLIYFSYDVKMKEKGDIPEGYSVSREKKERFSLILESASTNQTSMYLCASSLCQLSETQYFGPGTRLLVL.

V is TRBV3-1 and J is TRBJ2-7; D gene ambiguous. With 4 bases removed from V and 4 bases from J, the gap between germline ends came to 14 bases. The CDR3 sequence is 14 residues long. Looked up from germline, CDR1 is LGHDT and CDR2 is YNNKEL (reference sequence). The CDR3 region is CASSPRTRAYEQYF. CDR3 coding DNA: TGTGCCAGCAGCCCTCGGACCCGAGCTTACGAGCAGTACTTC.

The rearrangement uses TRBV6-1 and TRBJ2-7; D not certain. The CDR3 is 13 residues long. CDR1 and CDR2 from the germline V gene are MNHNS and SASEGT. V dropped 2 bases and J dropped 4 bases, with 9 bases sitting between them. Written as DNA, the CDR3 is TGTGCCAGCAGTGAATCCGTAGGATACGAGCAGTACTTC. It yields the protein CASSESVGYEQYF.

This chain uses TRBV29-1 with TRBJ1-2, with D perhaps TRBD1 (5 bases). Germline V CDR1 and CDR2: SQVTM, ANQGSEA. The V and J ends lost 6 bases and 4 bases respectively, with 12 bases between them. CDR3 length: 12 residues. The CDR3 bases are TGCAGCGTCTCAGGGTCAGGCTATGGCTACACCTTC. Protein: CSVSGSGYGYTF.

This clonotype was picked up a small number of times. V usage is TRBV4-1 and J usage is TRBJ1-6; 10 bases align to TRBD1. Germline V gene data show CDR1 as MGHRA and CDR2 as YSYEKL. The V segment lost 4 bases and the J segment 8 bases; nucleotides outside the gene matches: 5. The CDR3 is made up of 15 amino acids. CDR3: CASSPQGQGYSPLHF. The CDR3 coding sequence is TGCGCCAGCAGCCCCCAGGGACAGGGGTATTCACCCCTCCACTTT.

This clonotype was seen at least ten times. The genes are TRBV5-6 and TRBJ2-3; 12 bases map to TRBD2. Germline V gene lookup returns CDR1 SGHDT and CDR2 YYEEEE. V gave up 4 bases and J gave up 3 bases; unmatched junction bases: 6. The CDR3 runs to 16 residues. The CDR3, as DNA: TGTGCCAGCAGCGGGTGGACTAGCGGGGCAACAGATACGCAGTATTTT. Its translation is CASSGWTSGATDTQYF.

The rearrangement uses TRBV20-1 and TRBJ2-1, with D possibly TRBD2 on 7 matching bases. This CDR3 contains 14 residues. Germline V gene data show CDR1 as DFQATT and CDR2 as SNEGSKA (reference sequence). V lost 6 bases and J 3 bases, leaving 15 bases between the germline ends. The CDR3, as DNA: TGCAGTGCCGGGGGCCGGGGGGTCTACAATGAGCAGTTCTTC. This sequence encodes CSAGGRGVYNEQFF.

CDR3 region: CASIRGVVSGGNEQFF. The CDR3, as DNA: TGTGCCAGCATCAGGGGGGTGGTCTCAGGGGGCAATGAGCAGTTCTTC. V gene TRBV6-1 combines with J gene TRBJ2-1, with D possibly matching TRBD1 (7 bases). This CDR3 contains 16 residues. Germline values: CDR1 MNHNS, CDR2 SASEGT. Trimming took 7 bases from V and 6 from J, leaving 22 bases between them.

The genes are TRBV20-1 and TRBJ2-1; D ambiguous. The length of the CDR3 is 15 residues. Trimming removed 5 bases at V and 5 bases at J, with 19 bases between. In germline, CDR1 is DFQATT, CDR2 SNEGSKA (reference sequence). The CDR3 region has the DNA TGCAGTGCTGCTGATGGACCGACCGGCGACAATGAGCAGTTCTTC. Protein product: CSAADGPTGDNEQFF.

This clonotype was found a few times. The gene calls are TRBV20-1 and TRBJ2-7; 8 bases match TRBD1. V dropped 0 bases and J dropped 2; count of bases not matched to a gene: 9. CDR1 and CDR2 from the germline V gene are DFQATT and SNEGSKA (reference sequence). The CDR3 totals 16 residues. CDR3 amino acids: CSARDRPQDRAYEQYF. CDR3 bases: TGCAGTGCTAGAGATAGACCCCAGGACAGGGCCTACGAGCAGTACTTC.

V gene TRBV29-1 combines with J gene TRBJ2-1; 11 positions agree with TRBD2. The CDR3 is made up of 16 amino acids. V was clipped by 3 bases and J by 0 bases; unmatched bases: 4. From germline, CDR1 is SQVTM and CDR2 ANQGSEA. In nucleotides, the CDR3 is TGCAGCGTTGATTCCACTAGCGGGGGCTCCTACAATGAGCAGTTCTTC. This gives the protein CSVDSTSGGSYNEQFF.

The chain combines TRBV5-5 with TRBJ1-2; no clear D. This CDR3 spans 15 amino acids. The V gene lost 2 bases and the J gene lost 2 bases, with 13 bases spanning the gap. The germline V gene has CDR1 SGHKS and CDR2 YYEKEE (reference sequence). This CDR3 is CASSFGQNNNYGYTF. The CDR3 DNA is TGTGCCAGCAGCTTTGGGCAGAATAACAACTATGGCTACACCTTC.

J is TRBJ2-1 and V is TRBV6-2 or TRBV6-3, with 7 bases matching TRBD2. Germline V lookup: CDR1 MNHEY, CDR2 SVGEGT. The CDR3 is made up of 18 amino acids. V shed 2 bases, J shed 2 bases, and the junction held 12 bases outside the gene matches. In DNA form, the CDR3 reads TGTGCCAGCAGTTACGACCCCATCGTAGCGGGCCCCTACAATGAGCAGTTCTTC. Residues: CASSYDPIVAGPYNEQFF.

V is TRBV5-1 and J is TRBJ2-2; possible D gene TRBD2, 7 bases. V shed 6 bases and J shed 0 bases, with 18 bases lying between them. Germline V gene data show CDR1 as SGHRS and CDR2 as YFSETQ. The CDR3 totals 17 residues. The CDR3 bases are TGCGCCAGCACCCTGGAGGGGGGGCCCCCGAACACCGGGGAGCTGTTTTTT. Its translation: CASTLEGGPPNTGELFF. The entire variable domain, with the rest obtained from reference TRBV5-1 and TRBJ2-2, is as follows: KAGVTQTPRYLIKTRGQQVTLSCSPISGHRSVSWYQQTPGQGLQFLFEYFSETQRNKGNFPGRFSGRQFSNSRSEMNVSTLELGDSALYLCASTLEGGPPNTGELFFGEGSRLTVL.

The chain has TRBV5-1 and TRBJ2-7, with a tentative D call TRBD2 (5 bases). With 6 bases removed from V and 3 bases from J, the gap between germline ends came to 16 bases. Looked up from germline, CDR1 is SGHRS and CDR2 is YFSETQ. The CDR3 contains 14 residues. For the CDR3, the DNA is TGCGCCAGCAACATCCCCCTCGGGGTCTACGAGCAGTACTTC. Translating it yields CASNIPLGVYEQYF.

The rearrangement joins TRBV6-1 to TRBJ2-1; D gene unclear. V lost 8 bases and J lost 0, with 14 bases in between. The CDR3 has 15 amino acids. Germline CDR1 is MNHNS and CDR2 is SASEGT. The CDR3 bases are TGTGCCAGCCTCCGCCAAGCAAGCTCCTACAATGAGCAGTTCTTC. Protein sequence: CASLRQASSYNEQFF.

This clonotype occurred many times. The CDR3 sequence is CASSSRDRTVWNEQFF. In DNA form, the CDR3 reads TGTGCCAGCAGTAGTCGGGACAGAACTGTCTGGAATGAGCAGTTCTTC. The chain has TRBV12-3 or TRBV12-4 and TRBJ2-1; 7 bases map to TRBD1. Trimming removed 5 bases from V and 7 bases from J; junction bases left unmatched: 14. CDR3 size: 16 residues.

The V call is TRBV28, the J call TRBJ1-5; possible D gene TRBD1, 5 bases. Per the germline V gene, CDR1 is MDHEN and CDR2 is SYDVKM. V was cut by 5 bases and J by 9 bases, with 11 bases left in between. The CDR3 runs to 12 residues. CDR3 amino acids: CASSGTVRPQHF. The CDR3 nucleotides are TGTGCCAGCAGTGGGACGGTGAGGCCCCAGCATTTT.

This clonotype appeared a few times. The V call is TRBV4-2, the J call TRBJ2-3; D is possibly TRBD2 (6 bases). The V gene's germline CDR1 is LGHNA and CDR2 YNFKEQ. This CDR3 region has 16 residues. The V end was cut by 3 bases, the J end by 0 bases, with 13 bases between. The DNA for the CDR3 is TGTGCCAGCAGCCAGGAAGCGGGCCTTAGCACAGATACGCAGTATTTT. Its protein is CASSQEAGLSTDTQYF.

Worth noting for this clonotype: A single base separates this from a much larger clone, so it may be a read error. The chain couples TRBV29-1 to TRBJ2-5; possible D gene TRBD2, 5 bases. The CDR3 contains 13 residues. The germline V gene has CDR1 SQVTM and CDR2 ANQGSEA. The CDR3 sequence is CGVEEGRQETQYF. The CDR3 DNA is TGCGGCGTTGAAGAGGGCAGACAAGAGACCCAGTACTTC.

In regard to this clonotype: An end of the junction does not agree with germline; a read error may underlie this. This chain links TRBV5-6 with TRBJ2-7; 7 bases are a match to TRBD1. CDR1 and CDR2 (germline): SGHDT, YYEEEE. The CDR3 totals 14 residues. The DNA of the CDR3 is TGTGCCAGCAGCCCACAGGGGTCGGATTACGAGCTGTACTTC. Its translation is CASSPQGSDYELYF.

The rearrangement links TRBV5-1 to TRBJ1-2; D gene unclear. The V and J ends lost 7 bases and 6 bases respectively, with 16 bases between them. The CDR3 contains 13 residues. Germline-derived CDR1 and CDR2 are SGHRS and YFSETQ. CDR3: CASYATQNDGYTF. The CDR3 bases are TGCGCCAGCTACGCTACTCAGAATGATGGCTACACCTTC.